These 27 T cell receptor beta chains came from one sample sequenced in a study of blood T cells in healthy people across ages. A second PCR of 7 to 11 cycles used a sample-barcoded 5' primer and a J-beta primer mix. TCRdb reprocessed the 5' RACE reads via MiXCR and lists one record per CDR3 protein. Here the sample spans 850,000 or so distinct CDR3 sequences, 29% being singletons. Sequences were obtained from blood. The receptors derive from a woman of 80 years or more in good health.

This clonotype was seen more than once but under ten times. V gene TRBV21-1 combines with J gene TRBJ2-5; the table names TRBD2, a call not compared with the DNA. TRBV21-1 is marked as a pseudogene. The CDR3 sequence is 14 residues long. The DNA of the CDR3 is TGTGCCAGAAGATTAGCGGTGTTTCAAGAGACCCAGTACTTC. This sequence encodes CARRLAVFQETQYF.

This clonotype was seen only once. A much more abundant neighbour one base away suggests this may be a read error. CDR3 sequence: CASGDQGGFGTEAFF. For the CDR3, the DNA is TGCGCCAGCGGCGACCAAGGGGGGTTTGGCACTGAAGCTTTCTTT. The genes are TRBV5-1 and TRBJ1-1; perhaps TRBD1 as D (6 bases). The germline V gene has CDR1 SGHRS and CDR2 YFSETQ. The CDR3 has 15 residues. Trimming removed 7 bases at V and 4 bases at J, with 20 bases between.

Details on this clonotype: Given a much more abundant clone one base away, this may be a read error. The genes are TRBV9 and TRBJ2-7, with TRBD1 matching over 9 bases. With 4 bases clipped from V and 7 bases from J, the junction kept 12 bases outside the gene matches. Germline V gene data show CDR1 as SGDLS and CDR2 as YYNGEE. The CDR3 is 15 amino acids. The CDR3: CASSPRDRVYNEQYF. The CDR3 DNA sequence: TGTGCCAGCAGCCCCCGGGACAGGGTCTACAATGAGCAGTACTTC.

In this sample, this clonotype turned up a few times. The chain employs TRBV20-1 and TRBJ1-2, with 7 bases aligning to TRBD1. This CDR3 spans 15 amino acids. Germline V gene data show CDR1 as DFQATT and CDR2 as SNEGSKA (reference sequence). V lost 3 bases and J lost 0; bases outside the gene matches: 7. CDR3 coding DNA: TGCAGTGCTAGGGAAAAGACAGGGTCTAACTATGGCTACACCTTC. It yields the protein CSAREKTGSNYGYTF.

The chain has TRBV15 and TRBJ2-7; D not resolved. Germline assignment: CDR1 LNHNV and CDR2 YYDKDF (reference sequence). The ends were cut back, 0 bases at V and 0 bases at J, with 9 bases in the middle. The CDR3 totals 15 residues. DNA of the CDR3: TGTGCCACCAGCAGAGATCTGGTCAACTCCTACGAGCAGTACTTC. This sequence encodes CATSRDLVNSYEQYF.

This clonotype showed up just a few times. The chain recombines TRBV5-1 with TRBJ1-5, with 11 bases that match TRBD1. The CDR3 has 15 amino acids. Germline assignment: CDR1 SGHRS and CDR2 YFSETQ. The V gene end was trimmed by 8 bases and the J gene end by 0 bases; junction bases not matched to a gene: 4. CDR3 sequence reads: CARRTGGLSNQPQHF. The CDR3 bases are TGCGCCAGACGGACAGGGGGCCTTAGCAATCAGCCCCAGCATTTT.

This clonotype was found a few times. V is TRBV6-5 and J is TRBJ1-5; 11 bases agree with TRBD1. The trim removed 2 bases at V and 10 bases at J, leaving 7 bases unmatched. The CDR3 sequence is 15 residues long. CDR1 and CDR2 (germline): MNHEY, SVGAGI. The CDR3 protein is CASSYGGTGGSPQHF. The CDR3 DNA sequence: TGTGCCAGCAGTTACGGGGGGACAGGGGGTTCTCCCCAGCATTTT.

The rearrangement uses TRBV30 and TRBJ1-2, with D possibly being TRBD1 (5 bases). V gave up 1 base and J gave up 3 bases, with 6 bases separating them. The length of the CDR3 is 12 residues. CDR1 and CDR2 from the germline V gene are GTSNPN and SVGIG (reference sequence). CDR3 nucleotides: TGTGCCTGGAGTGGACAGTACTATGGCTACACCTTC. Its protein product is CAWSGQYYGYTF.

The chain couples TRBV9 to TRBJ1-1, with 12 positions matching TRBD1. The CDR3 runs 17 residues. The J segment lost 4 bases and the V segment lost 4 bases, leaving 11 bases of the junction unmatched. CDR1 and CDR2 from the germline V gene are SGDLS and YYNGEE. CDR3 sequence (DNA): TGTGCCAGCAGCCCCCGGGACAGGGGGCGTCTGGGCACTGAAGCTTTCTTT. Its protein product is CASSPRDRGRLGTEAFF.

This clonotype was counted ten times or more. V gene TRBV12-3 or TRBV12-4 combines with J gene TRBJ1-1; TRBD1 matches 7 bases. This CDR3 spans 17 amino acids. Trimming took 5 bases from V and 1 from J; bases not matched to a gene: 13. The CDR3 is CASSLGGTALGNTEAFF. The DNA of the CDR3 is TGTGCCAGCAGTCTGGGCGGGACAGCCCTGGGGAACACTGAAGCTTTCTTT.

This clonotype showed up just once. This may be a read error, as it is one base from a much larger clone. J is TRBJ2-5 and V is TRBV7-6, with D maybe TRBD2 (5 bases). There are 15 residues in the CDR3. Germline CDR1 and CDR2: SGHVS and FNYEAQ. Between the trimmed V and J ends, which lost 8 bases and 3 bases, there was a span of 19 bases. The CDR3 coding sequence is TGTGCCAGCGGCCCCGCCTCCGGGAAAAAAGAGACCCAGTACTTC. Translated: CASGPASGKKETQYF.

This rearrangement joins TRBV20-1 to TRBJ1-4, with a possible D match to TRBD1 (6 bases). The V end lost 0 bases, the J end lost 9 bases, and 14 bases lay between the germline ends. The V gene's germline CDR1 is DFQATT and CDR2 SNEGSKA (reference sequence). This CDR3 has 14 amino acids. The CDR3 is CSARDQQGWKKLFF. Here the CDR3 DNA reads TGCAGTGCTAGAGATCAACAGGGTTGGAAAAAACTGTTTTTT.

The table lists this clonotype with a count of one. The chain is built from TRBV20-1 and TRBJ1-2, with no clear D. CDR1 and CDR2 from the germline V gene are DFQATT and SNEGSKA (reference sequence). The CDR3 loop spans 11 amino acids. Trimming shortened V by 3 bases and J by 8 bases, and 10 bases separated the two germline ends. The CDR3, as DNA: TGCAGTGCTAGCGGCGGAGTGGGCTACACCTTC. Translated, it gives CSASGGVGYTF.

Note on this clonotype: A read error may explain this, as a much larger clone is one base away. CDR3 in amino acids: CASRGGQTYEQYF. In DNA form, the CDR3 reads TGTGCCAGCAGAGGGGGACAGACCTACGAGCAGTACTTC. The genes are TRBV2 and TRBJ2-7, with 7 bases aligning to TRBD1. The CDR3 loop spans 13 amino acids. The ends lost 6 bases at V and 2 bases at J; junction bases unmatched: 4. CDR1 SNHLY and CDR2 FYNNEI come from the germline V gene.

As regards this clonotype: One end of the junction varies from germline; a read error may be responsible. The rearrangement links TRBV27 to TRBJ1-5, with unresolved D. The CDR3 is made up of 13 amino acids. CDR1 is MNHEY, CDR2 SMNVEV, per germline (reference sequence). This CDR3 reads CASSFAGNRPQHF. Written as DNA, the CDR3 is TGTGCCAGCAGTTTCGCTGGTAATCGGCCCCAGCATTTT.

The sample holds many counts of this clonotype. The chain carries TRBV4-3 and TRBJ1-2; D gene unclear. Germline V gives CDR1 LGHNA, CDR2 YSLEER. This CDR3 has 16 amino acids. Trimming shortened V by 1 base and J by 8 bases, and 20 bases separated the two germline ends. CDR3: CASSQGGSTLPRGYTF. CDR3 nucleotides: TGCGCCAGCAGCCAAGGAGGCAGCACCCTTCCCCGGGGCTACACCTTC.

CDR3 in DNA: TGTGCCTGGAGGGCCTATGCCCCGACCCAGTACTTC. Amino acid sequence: CAWRAYAPTQYF. The rearrangement links TRBV30 to TRBJ2-5, with D hard to call. The CDR3 is made up of 12 amino acids. Germline V gene sequence: CDR1 GTSNPN, CDR2 SVGIG (reference sequence). V lost 3 bases and J lost 7, with 12 bases in between.

This clonotype has a count of ten or more. V and J are TRBV6-6 and TRBJ2-7; 10 nucleotides line up with TRBD1. V lost 6 bases, J lost 1 base, and 6 bases stayed unmatched. The CDR3 consists of 15 residues. Per the germline V gene, CDR1 is MNHNY and CDR2 is SVGAGI (reference sequence). In nucleotides, the CDR3 is TGTGCCAGCAGCTACGGGACAGGGGTTTCCTACGAGCAGTACTTC. Translating gives CASSYGTGVSYEQYF.

This clonotype was recorded only once. A much larger clone differs from this one at a single base, so this may be a read error. The rearrangement joins TRBV24-1 to TRBJ2-5; D is unresolved. Germline V gene lookup returns CDR1 KGHDR and CDR2 SFDVKD. The CDR3 is 11 residues long. Trimming shortened V by 3 bases and J by 11 bases, and 9 bases separated the two germline ends. In DNA, the CDR3 is TGTGCCACCAGTGATGGGAATGAGCAGTACTTC. It specifies CATSDGNEQYF.

V and J are TRBV6-2 or TRBV6-3 and TRBJ2-5; 8 positions agree with TRBD2. The J call is in doubt because the DNA end fits TRBJ2-4 better. Germline lookup yields CDR1 MNHEY and CDR2 SVGEGT. The CDR3 totals 18 residues. The DNA for the CDR3 is TGTGCCAGCAGTTACTCGAGCTGGAGGGCTAGCGGGAAAAACATTCAGTACTTC. Translating gives CASSYSSWRASGKNIQYF.

With regard to this clonotype: Being one base from a much bigger clone, this may be a read error. V and J are TRBV18 and TRBJ1-2; 9 bases match TRBD1. The CDR3 has 15 residues. Trimming cost V 6 bases and J 4 bases; bases outside gene matches: 9. The germline gives CDR1 KGHSH, CDR2 LQKENI. The CDR3 bases are TGTGCCAGCTCCCGCCCGGGACAGGGATTCTATGGCTACACCTTC. Translating it yields CASSRPGQGFYGYTF. Full variable domain (missing parts from reference TRBV18 and TRBJ1-2): NAGVMQNPRHLVRRRGQEARLRCSPMKGHSHVYWYRQLPEEGLKFMVYLQKENIIDESGMPKERFSAEFPKEGPSILRIQQVVRGDSAAYFCASSRPGQGFYGYTFGSGTRLTVV.

This clonotype was counted a few times. This rearrangement joins TRBV6-2 or TRBV6-3 to TRBJ1-1; D not resolved. CDR3 size: 14 residues. Germline assignment: CDR1 MNHEY and CDR2 SVGEGT. Trimming pared 2 bases from V and 4 bases from J, leaving 11 bases between. CDR3 amino acids: CASSYTPLGTEAFF. Written as DNA, the CDR3 is TGTGCCAGCAGTTACACTCCCCTAGGCACTGAAGCTTTCTTT.

This clonotype has a count of ten or more. The chain joins TRBV28 to TRBJ2-7, with D possibly TRBD1 on 5 matching bases. Germline V CDR1 and CDR2: MDHEN, SYDVKM. CDR3 length: 15 residues. The germline V and J ends were trimmed by 3 bases and 7 bases, with 19 bases remaining between them. CDR3 residues: CASSLGSGRLGEQYF. In DNA, the CDR3 is TGTGCCAGCAGTTTGGGGTCAGGGCGTTTGGGGGAGCAGTACTTC.

With respect to this clonotype: This may arise from a read error, as a much more abundant clone is one base away. This rearrangement joins TRBV7-9 to TRBJ1-2; the match to TRBD1 covers 7 bases. Germline CDR1 and CDR2: SEHNR and FQNEAQ (reference sequence). J gave up 6 bases and V 10 bases, and 11 bases lay outside the gene matches. The CDR3 extends over 13 amino acids. The DNA for the CDR3 is TGTGCCACCGTAGTCCAGGGGGGGAATGGCTACACCTTC. Translated, it gives CATVVQGGNGYTF.

This clonotype was picked up many times. The V and J genes are TRBV10-3 and TRBJ2-3, with D possibly TRBD2 on 6 matching bases. V shed 0 bases and J shed 2 bases, with 9 bases lying between them. The germline V gene has CDR1 ENHRY and CDR2 SYGVKD. The CDR3 is 15 amino acids. CDR3 coding DNA: TGTGCCATCAGTGAGTCGGTAGCGGCCACAGATACGCAGTATTTT. Its protein product is CAISESVAATDTQYF.

This clonotype was detected ten times or more. The chain uses TRBV7-2 and TRBJ2-7; D ambiguous. Trimming removed 5 bases from V and 0 bases from J, with 11 bases in between. The V gene's germline CDR1 is SGHTA and CDR2 FQGNSA. CDR3 length: 14 residues. The chain's CDR3 is CASSPADVSYEQYF. In DNA form, the CDR3 reads TGTGCCAGCAGCCCCGCGGACGTCTCCTACGAGCAGTACTTC.

In regard to this clonotype: A single base separates this from a much larger clone, so it may be a read error. This chain links TRBV3-1 with TRBJ2-1, with TRBD2 as a possible D gene (6 bases). The J call may be wrong; the DNA end is better matched by TRBJ2-7. The CDR3 has 13 residues. From germline, CDR1 is LGHDT and CDR2 YNNKEL (reference sequence). In DNA, the CDR3 is TGTGCCAGCAGGCAACCGGGGAGCGGGGAGCAGTACTTC. Translation: CASRQPGSGEQYF.